This TCR beta chain stems from a study of shared clonotypes between healthy human individuals (dated by TCRdb to the early 2020s). About the full investigation: The cohort included a few men and two women between 18 and 49 years of age. For each donor, CD4 naive and CD4 memory were each given three plates, CD8 naive was given two plates, and CD8 memory was given one plate. Per donor, leukapheresis produced somewhere between about 0.8 and 9 billion PBMCs. The study deeply sequenced blood TCR repertoires of roughly five healthy adults to estimate repertoire size and the extent of clonotype sharing between individuals. To increase sequencing depth and limit assay-specific biases, different laboratories used diverse techniques to prepare libraries and sequence TCR repertoires.

For the CD8 naive samples, CD45RO-negative cells were positively selected for CCR7, yielding a CD45RA+CCR7+ population from which TemRA cells were excluded. Donors were healthy HIV-negative adults with no recently reported acute infections or vaccinations. All donors were Caucasian adults living in Nashville, Tennessee, USA. Blood was obtained by leukapheresis, after which PBMCs were separated by Ficoll-Histopaque density gradient centrifugation and cryopreserved in liquid nitrogen vapor phase. Analytical flow cytometry was used to check the purity and quantity of each magnetically sorted T cell population. Genomic DNA was isolated from every sorted fraction and measured by UV absorbance on a Nanodrop 2000c. TCR CDR3 regions were amplified from genomic DNA by multiplex PCR using the deep immunoSEQ assay. Extracted genomic DNA from each cell subset was spread evenly across all wells of several immunoSEQ 96-well plates, with each plate serving as a replicate. For sorted subsets, 150 to 250 ng of genomic DNA, equivalent to roughly 30,000 T cell genomes, went into each replicate PCR. Purified libraries were measured with a Qubit 3.0 fluorometer, size-checked on a Bioanalyzer 2100, and measured again with the KAPA Library Quantification kit. Every immunoSEQ 96-well plate was sequenced on a separate single-read 150-cycle Illumina NextSeq 550 flow cell. In the original analysis: Because the immunoSEQ output held only junctional sequences and lacked quality scores, the filtering could not match the filtering applied to full-length reads. To assign V/J genes and CDR3, sequences were annotated against IMGT germline references using PyIR, a Python wrapper for IgBLAST v1.9. Reads were filtered out if the reads had weak V/J assignments (E-value above 1e-6), no CDR3, stop codons, out-of-frame junctions, or ambiguous translated residues. V3J clonotypes were defined as sequences sharing an identical inferred V gene, J gene, and CDR3 amino acid sequence. The percentage overlap between two repertoires was calculated by dividing the number of shared unique clonotypes by the size of the smaller repertoire. Repertoire richness was assessed with RTK rarefaction, the Chao1 estimator, and Recon v2.1 estimates of unobserved clonotypes. Generation probabilities for all TCRbeta clonotypes obtained by the gDNA method from a handful of donors were computed using OLGA. The source is immuneACCESS, and TCRdb retained only in-frame sequences with V and J called. Part of the clones is not carried over; for the studies checked, unresolved V genes explain less than half of this, and the remainder is unexplained. V and J calls plus clone size are reproduced from that table; the DNA served to infer D and trimming. The sample table lists about 2.1 million clones, 90% to 95% of them with a count of one. The top ten constitute about 1.6% of the sample.

Its CDR3 holds 12 amino acids, cysteine through phenylalanine. The CDR3 DNA has 36 bases and is translated from base 1. Trimming takes 5 bases from V and 0 bases from J, and the germline ends sit 8 bases apart. CDR1 SQVTM and CDR2 ANQGSEA were looked up in the germline V gene. The research as a whole found: Pairwise subsampling led to the expectation that sequencing depth would affect the degree of clonotype sharing among donors. Compared with non-shared clonotypes, clonotypes shared by all four sorted-subset donors had higher generation probabilities. Sharing across several donors was observed for about 5% of naive CD4, about 4% of naive CD8, 2% to 2.5% of memory CD4, and approximately 0.41% of memory CD8 clonotypes. Naive subsets generally had larger estimated clonotype richness than memory subsets. The genetic and exposure-history diversity represented was limited by the small number of donors. Sampling was limited to blood, and TCR repertoires in tissue likely differ from TCR repertoires in blood. Incomplete sequencing was indicated by rarefaction of sorted-subset datasets, despite the large sequencing depth.

About this clone: Its antigen is unknown. The sample holds no much larger clone one base away, and base qualities are not on file.

The sequencing sample was made of naive CD8+ T cells from PBMCs. Taken with the paper, the label for cell subset or site translates to: CD45RA+CCR7+. The sequence is built from TRBV29-1 and TRBJ2-7, with no reliable assignment of the D segment. The origin of this receptor is a man younger than 35 in good health. Some clones in this sample may be carry-over from other donors' samples. The CDR3: CSVRLDSYEQYF. In nucleotides, the sequence is TGCAGCGTTCGGCTAGACTCCTACGAGCAGTACTTC.